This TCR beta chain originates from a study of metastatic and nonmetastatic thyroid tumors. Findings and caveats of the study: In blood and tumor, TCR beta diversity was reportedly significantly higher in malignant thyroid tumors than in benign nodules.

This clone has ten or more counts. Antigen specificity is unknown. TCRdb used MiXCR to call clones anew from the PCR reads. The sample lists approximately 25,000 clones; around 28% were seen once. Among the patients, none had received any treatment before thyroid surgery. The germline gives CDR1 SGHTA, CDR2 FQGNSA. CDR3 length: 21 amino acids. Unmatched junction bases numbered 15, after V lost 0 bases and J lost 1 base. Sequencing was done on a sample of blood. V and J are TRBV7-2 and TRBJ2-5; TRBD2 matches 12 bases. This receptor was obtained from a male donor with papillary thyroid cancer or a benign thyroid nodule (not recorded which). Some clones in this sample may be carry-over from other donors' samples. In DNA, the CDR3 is TGTGCCAGCAGCTTAGCTTCAAACTTAATACTAGCGGGAGGCATCCAAGAGACCCAGTACTTC. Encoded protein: CASSLASNLILAGGIQETQYF.